The rows below give T cell receptor beta chains drawn from one sample of a study of CD8 T cells in Susac syndrome. TCRdb reprocessed the immunoSEQ multiplex PCR reads via MiXCR and lists one record per CDR3 protein. The sample carries around 190,000 distinct CDR3 sequences, 90% to 95% recorded once. The material sequenced was CD8+ T cells from PBMCs. These receptor sequences come from a human donor with multiple sclerosis. Both conserved end residues are part of each CDR3. The order of the fields is CDR3 protein, CDR3 DNA, D gene, V gene, clone size, J gene, CDR3 length. The D gene is left open where the match is weak. Clone size is given for some rows only: seen once, a few or many times, or a class if the clone is expanded.

CASSQDGPHTLGKLFF TGCGCCAGCAGCCAAGATGGCCCTCATACTCTGGGGAAACTGTTTTTT . TRBV4-1 . TRBJ1-4 16
CASSSRDRGNEKLFF TGTGCCAGCAGCTCCCGGGACAGGGGGAATGAAAAACTGTTTTTT TRBD1 TRBV11-2 . TRBJ1-4 15
CASSSGQGGNQPQHF TGTGCCAGTAGTTCGGGACAGGGTGGCAATCAGCCCCAGCATTTT TRBD1 TRBV19 . TRBJ1-5 15
CAWGLQGFYGYTF TGTGCCTGGGGCCTACAGGGGTTCTATGGCTACACCTTC TRBD1 TRBV30 . TRBJ1-2 13
CASSRRTGSTDTQYF TGTGCCAGCAGCCGCCGCACGGGGAGCACAGATACGCAGTATTTT . TRBV3-1 . TRBJ2-3 15
CASSLLSGAPDTQYF TGTGCCAGCAGCCTTCTTAGCGGGGCCCCAGATACGCAGTATTTT TRBD2 TRBV3-1 . TRBJ2-3 15
CASSLSASGESPLHF TGTGCCAGCAGTTTATCGGCGTCAGGGGAATCCCCCCTCCACTTT . TRBV27 . TRBJ1-6 15
CSVAVQEYGYTF TGCAGCGTTGCGGTACAGGAGTATGGCTACACCTTC . TRBV29-1 . TRBJ1-2 12
CASSSTPAMTGPSGTQYF TGCGCCAGCAGCTCTACCCCAGCCATGACAGGGCCCAGCGGTACGCAGTATTTT TRBD1 TRBV5-1 . TRBJ2-3 18
CASSPPREFSPLHF TGTGCCAGCAGCCCCCCCCGCGAGTTTTCACCCCTCCACTTT . TRBV7-9 . TRBJ1-6 14
CASSFAVTGELFF TGTGCCAGTAGTTTTGCGGTTACCGGGGAGCTGTTTTTT . TRBV19 . TRBJ2-2 13
CASSEGGQTNLGPF TGTGCCAGCAGCGAGGGGGGACAGACCAATCTAGGTCCCTTC TRBD1 TRBV9 . TRBJ1-2 14
CATSRVRDREPYEQYF TGTGCCACCAGCAGAGTGAGGGACAGGGAACCCTACGAGCAGTACTTC TRBD1 TRBV15 . TRBJ2-7 16
CAWAPAMGTEAFF TGTGCCTGGGCCCCGGCCATGGGGACTGAAGCTTTCTTT . TRBV30 . TRBJ1-1 13
CASRKAEQETQYF TGTGCCAGCAGGAAAGCGGAGCAAGAGACCCAGTACTTC . TRBV7-6 once TRBJ2-5 13
CASSQISGRLGEQYF TGTGCCAGCAGCCAAATTAGCGGGAGACTAGGGGAGCAGTACTTC TRBD2 TRBV7-8 . TRBJ2-7 15
CASSHQTGTHNEQFF TGCGCCAGCAGCCACCAGACAGGGACGCACAATGAGCAGTTCTTC TRBD1 TRBV4-1 once TRBJ2-1 15
CSVLGQPEQFF TGCAGCGTTTTGGGACAACCAGAGCAGTTCTTC . TRBV29-1 . TRBJ2-1 11
CAWGRSNTEAFF TGTGCCTGGGGACGGTCGAACACTGAAGCTTTCTTT . TRBV30 once TRBJ1-1 12
CASSLLAGGLETQYF TGTGCCAGCAGTTTATTAGCGGGAGGACTAGAGACCCAGTACTTC TRBD2 TRBV27 . TRBJ2-5 15
CASSLQGGGEQYF TGTGCCAGCAGCCTACAGGGTGGAGGCGAGCAGTACTTC . TRBV5-6 once TRBJ2-7 13
CASSNLKTDTQYF TGTGCCAGCAGCAACCTAAAGACAGATACGCAGTATTTT . TRBV27 . TRBJ2-3 13
CASSVDYLLQAEQYF TGTGCCAGCAGCGTAGACTATCTGCTCCAAGCGGAGCAGTACTTC . TRBV9 . TRBJ2-7 15
CASSGEGTDTQYF TGTGCCAGCAGTGGGGAAGGCACAGATACGCAGTATTTT . TRBV25-1 . TRBJ2-3 13
CSVIQDRANEQFF TGCAGCGTTATACAGGACAGGGCTAATGAGCAGTTCTTC TRBD1 TRBV29-1 . TRBJ2-1 13
CATSDPDREETQYF TGTGCCACCAGTGATCCCGACAGGGAAGAGACCCAGTACTTC TRBD1 TRBV24-1 . TRBJ2-5 14
CASSATGQGAPYNEQFF TGTGCCAGCAGCGCAACGGGACAGGGGGCCCCCTACAATGAGCAGTTCTTC TRBD1 TRBV9 . TRBJ2-1 17
CATNTGMGTYEQYF TGTGCCACCAACACAGGGATGGGAACCTACGAGCAGTACTTC . TRBV28 . TRBJ2-7 14
CASRDTAGELFF TGTGCCAGCAGGGATACCGCCGGGGAGCTGTTTTTT . TRBV9 . TRBJ2-2 12
CSVAATIPGEQYF TGCAGCGTTGCAGCCACCATCCCGGGGGAGCAGTACTTC . TRBV29-1 . TRBJ2-7 13
CASSSTGTSSEQYF TGTGCCAGCAGCTCGACCGGGACTAGTTCCGAGCAGTACTTC TRBD2 TRBV7-3 . TRBJ2-7 14
CASSTGQGLNTEAFF TGTGCCTCCAGCACAGGGCAGGGGTTAAACACTGAAGCTTTCTTT . TRBV27 . TRBJ1-1 15
CATSRVGNEQYF TGTGCCACCAGCAGAGTGGGGAACGAGCAGTACTTC . TRBV15 . TRBJ2-7 12
CASTTYGHTEAFF TGTGCCAGCACCACCTACGGGCACACTGAAGCTTTCTTT . TRBV6-5 . TRBJ1-1 13
CAWSVPRDEQFF TGTGCCTGGAGTGTACCCAGAGATGAGCAGTTCTTC . TRBV30 . TRBJ2-1 12
CASSPWTGPHVDYGYTF TGTGCCAGCAGCCCATGGACAGGCCCGCATGTGGACTATGGCTACACCTTC TRBD1 TRBV13 once TRBJ1-2 17
CSASGLAGATIQETQYF TGCAGTGCTTCGGGACTAGCGGGGGCAACCATCCAAGAGACCCAGTACTTC TRBD2 TRBV20-1 . TRBJ2-5 17
CASSGTESSYNEQFF TGCGCCAGCAGTGGGACAGAGAGCTCCTACAATGAGCAGTTCTTC . TRBV10-2 once TRBJ2-1 15
CASSQDAVTYNEQFF TGTGCCAGCAGCCAAGATGCGGTCACCTACAATGAGCAGTTCTTC . TRBV4-2 . TRBJ2-1 15
CASWALAGKGEQFF TGTGCCAGCTGGGCGCTAGCGGGGAAGGGTGAGCAGTTCTTC TRBD2 TRBV28 . TRBJ2-1 14
CASSVDLAGGQNEQFF TGTGCCAGCAGCGTAGACCTAGCGGGGGGACAAAATGAGCAGTTCTTC TRBD2 TRBV9 . TRBJ2-1 16
CASTGGEEKLFF TGTGCCAGCACGGGCGGGGAGGAAAAACTGTTTTTT . TRBV6-6 . TRBJ1-4 12
CASLDSIYNEQFF TGTGCCAGCTTGGACAGCATCTACAATGAGCAGTTCTTC . TRBV27 . TRBJ2-1 13
CASSQGRTEAFF TGTGCCAGCAGCCAGGGCCGCACTGAAGCTTTCTTT . TRBV14 few TRBJ1-1 12
CASSQADYGELFF TGCGCCAGCAGCCAAGCTGATTACGGGGAGCTGTTTTTT . TRBV4-1 . TRBJ2-2 13
CASSFEMDSGNTIYF TGTGCCAGCAGCTTCGAGATGGACTCTGGAAACACCATATATTTT . TRBV7-9 . TRBJ1-3 15
CASSFAPSAGQLTDTQYF TGTGCCAGCAGCTTCGCGCCATCGGCGGGGCAACTCACAGATACGCAGTATTTT . TRBV7-8 . TRBJ2-3 18
CSVEGQGLAGFGELFF TGCAGCGTTGAAGGCCAGGGACTAGCGGGATTCGGGGAGCTGTTTTTT TRBD2 TRBV29-1 . TRBJ2-2 16
CSVAFGTGFNYEQYF TGCAGCGTTGCTTTTGGGACAGGTTTTAACTACGAGCAGTACTTC TRBD1 TRBV29-1 once TRBJ2-7 15
CSARAPMANYGYTF TGCAGTGCTAGAGCCCCAATGGCGAACTATGGCTACACCTTC . TRBV20-1 once TRBJ1-2 14
CASSGRDSDALPAYTF TGTGCCAGCAGCGGCCGGGACTCTGACGCCCTACCTGCCTACACCTTC . TRBV9 . TRBJ1-2 16
CASSLGPLSGTVQETQYF TGTGCCAGCAGTTTAGGCCCTCTCTCCGGGACAGTACAAGAGACCCAGTACTTC TRBD1 TRBV28 . TRBJ2-5 18
CASSLLAGGLNEQFF TGTGCCAGCAGCCTCCTAGCGGGGGGGCTAAATGAGCAGTTCTTC TRBD2 TRBV12-3/TRBV12-4 . TRBJ2-1 15
CASSQTPLGRDYEQYF TGTGCCAGCAGCCAAACCCCTTTGGGCCGGGACTACGAGCAGTACTTC . TRBV4-2 . TRBJ2-7 16
CSALRWSNYGYTF TGCAGCGCACTCAGGTGGTCTAACTATGGCTACACCTTC . TRBV29-1 . TRBJ1-2 13